This entry is about one T cell receptor beta chain. Its matching antigen is unknown. Each of the patients experienced relapse following autologous stem cell transplantation, and their brentuximab vedotin exposure differed. Best response was recorded as complete response, partial response or progressive disease. The sample is drawn from a study of PD-1 blockade in classical Hodgkin lymphoma. Across the whole study: The patients were dosed with nivolumab 3 mg/kg, infused intravenously every 2 weeks. General study results and limits: Why repertoires differed is undefined; disease activity or prior therapy possibly contributed. Newly diagnosed patients reportedly had lower baseline TCR diversity than healthy donors.

Here immunoSEQ multiplex PCR was the method, and the copy in TCRdb shows in-frame clones only, minus some. Among under 80,000 clones listed, about two thirds were seen once. The CDR3 runs to 16 residues. The germline V gene encodes CDR1 MNHNS and CDR2 SASEGT. Between the trimmed V and J ends, which lost 0 bases and 12 bases, there was a span of 24 bases. The V and J genes are TRBV6-1 and TRBJ2-7; perhaps TRBD2 as D (6 bases). Here the sequenced sample was peripheral blood mononuclear cells (PBMCs), taken before the second cycle of nivolumab. This clonotype was obtained from a human donor with classical Hodgkin lymphoma. CDR3 protein: CASSEAGGTGGTDRYF. The CDR3 DNA reads as TGTGCCAGCAGTGAAGCGGGCGGGACCGGTGGGACGGATCGGTACTTC.